One sample yielded the 15 T cell receptor beta chains listed below, sequenced in a study of T cell repertoires in aging, cancer and after chemotherapy. TRB rearrangements spanning V, D and J were amplified using mixed TRB-A/B primers. TCRdb recomputed calls from the multiplex PCR reads with MiXCR, one row per CDR3 protein. The sample yields under 8,500 distinct CDR3 sequences, approximately 30% seen once. Peripheral blood genomic DNA, not sorted cells or RNA, was the template. Sample: blood. The source of these receptors is a human donor in good health.

This clonotype has more than one count but fewer than ten. The gene calls are TRBV5-6 and TRBJ1-6, with TRBD1 as a possible D gene (5 bases). V gave up 0 bases and J gave up 6 bases, with 7 bases separating them. The germline CDR1 and CDR2 sequences are SGHDT and YYEEEE. This CDR3 is 14 amino acids long. Here the CDR3 DNA reads TGTGCCAGCAGCTTGGGTGACAGTAATTCACCCCTCCACTTT. Translation gives CASSLGDSNSPLHF.

The chain joins TRBV4-3 to TRBJ2-2; no clear D. The CDR3 contains 12 residues. Germline loops: CDR1 LGHNA, CDR2 YSLEER. The V end was cut by 3 bases, the J end by 7 bases, with 6 bases between. The CDR3 sequence: CASSHASGELFF. In nucleotides, the CDR3 is TGCGCCAGCAGCCACGCCAGCGGGGAGCTGTTTTTT.

The chain is built from TRBV19 and TRBJ2-3; 8 bases match TRBD2. Germline V gene lookup returns CDR1 LNHDA and CDR2 SQIVND (reference sequence). This CDR3 is 16 amino acids long. The V segment lost 5 bases and the J segment 2 bases; nucleotides outside the gene matches: 9. For the CDR3, the DNA is TGTGCCAGTAGTCCCGGTTCAGCGGGGGCCACAGATACGCAGTATTTT. Protein sequence: CASSPGSAGATDTQYF.

This clonotype was detected a few times. The chain couples TRBV5-4 to TRBJ2-7; D unresolved. V lost 0 bases and J 0 bases, leaving 10 bases between the germline ends. Per germline, CDR1 SGHNT and CDR2 YYREEE (reference sequence). This CDR3 contains 15 residues. CDR3 loop: CASSLGRKGSYEQYF. CDR3 DNA sequence: TGTGCCAGCAGCTTGGGACGGAAAGGCTCCTACGAGCAGTACTTC.

Comment on this clonotype: No DNA is shown, since the ends of the CDR3 on it are uncertain; the CDR3 is the one TCRdb lists. V gene TRBV18 combines with J gene TRBJ1-2; the D call in the table, TRBD1, was not verified against the DNA. A total of 16 residues make up the CDR3, ends included. Germline CDR1 KGHSH, CDR2 LQKENI. The CDR3 sequence: CASSPPSSGRAGGYTF.

The CDR3 DNA reads as TGTGCCAGCAGTTTTGAGACCGGGACACCTATTGAAAAACTGTTTTTT. Translating gives CASSFETGTPIEKLFF. V and J are TRBV12-3 or TRBV12-4 and TRBJ1-4; TRBD1 might be the D (6 bases). The CDR3 covers 16 residues. V was clipped by 3 bases and J by 7 bases, with 18 bases between them.

The chain uses TRBV5-1 and TRBJ2-6; D is uncertain. CDR1 and CDR2 (germline): SGHRS, YFSETQ. Between the trimmed V and J ends, which lost 3 bases and 1 base, there was a span of 5 bases. The CDR3 runs 14 residues. The CDR3, as DNA: TGCGCCAGCAGCTACGATTCTGGGGCCAACGTCCTGACTTTC. This translates into CASSYDSGANVLTF.

This chain joins TRBV19 and TRBJ1-1; no firm D call. CDR1 LNHDA and CDR2 SQIVND come from the germline V gene (reference sequence). The length of the CDR3 is 16 residues. V lost 2 bases and J lost 0, with 13 bases in between. The DNA of the CDR3 is TGTGCCAGTAGTATACTACCGACGGTCATGAACACTGAAGCTTTCTTT. It specifies CASSILPTVMNTEAFF.

The chain carries TRBV27 and TRBJ1-1; D gene ambiguous. Deletions cut 1 base from V and 3 bases from J, with 12 bases between. Germline CDR1 and CDR2: MNHEY and SMNVEV (reference sequence). There are 15 residues in the CDR3. The CDR3 sequence: CASSLYGSRDTEAFF. The CDR3 DNA reads TGTGCCAGCAGTTTATACGGCAGTAGAGACACTGAAGCTTTCTTT.

V usage is TRBV4-2 and J usage is TRBJ2-3, with 9 bases fitting TRBD2. Germline lookup yields CDR1 LGHNA and CDR2 YNFKEQ. The length of the CDR3 is 15 residues. The V and J ends lost 0 bases and 4 bases, in that order; junction bases with no gene match: 2. CDR3 nucleotide sequence: TGTGCCAGCAGCCAAGATCGCGGGGGGGCAGATACGCAGTATTTT. Residues: CASSQDRGGADTQYF.

The chain uses TRBV10-3 and TRBJ2-7, with D hard to call. The CDR3 length is 11 residues. Germline V gene lookup returns CDR1 ENHRY and CDR2 SYGVKD. Between the trimmed V and J ends, which lost 6 bases and 4 bases, there was a span of 7 bases. The CDR3 DNA sequence: TGTGCCATCAGGACACAGTACGAGCAGTACTTC. Translation gives CAIRTQYEQYF.

The chain employs TRBV6-1 and TRBJ2-2; 8 bases map to TRBD2. The CDR3 runs to 17 residues. Germline V lookup: CDR1 MNHNS, CDR2 SASEGT. J was trimmed by 0 bases and V by 10 bases; bases with no gene match: 13. The CDR3 nucleotides read TGTGCCATCAGATTAGCGGGGCCAACACCGAACACCGGGGAGCTGTTTTTT. Protein product: CAIRLAGPTPNTGELFF.

This clonotype was recorded once. The chain carries TRBV7-6 and TRBJ2-3; D possibly corresponds to TRBD1 (5 bases). The V end lost 5 bases, the J end lost 1 base, and 16 bases lay between the germline ends. The CDR3 contains 16 residues. Germline values: CDR1 SGHVS, CDR2 FNYEAQ. Written as DNA, the CDR3 is TGTGCCAGCAGCCTTTGGCAGGGTTCGGGCACAGATACGCAGTATTTT. Translation: CASSLWQGSGTDTQYF.

The J gene is TRBJ2-1, the V gene TRBV6-1, with D possibly matching TRBD1 (6 bases). Germline V lookup: CDR1 MNHNS, CDR2 SASEGT. This CDR3 region has 13 residues. V lost 10 bases, J lost 8 bases, and 18 bases lay in between. CDR3 sequence: CATIRSGVDEQFF. The CDR3 DNA sequence: TGTGCCACCATCAGGTCAGGGGTGGATGAGCAGTTCTTC.

By sample fraction, this clonotype is medium-sized. The chain joins TRBV30 to TRBJ2-2, with 11 bases identical to TRBD1. Germline CDR1 reads GTSNPN; CDR2 reads SVGIG (reference sequence). The CDR3 contains 14 residues. The J segment lost 4 bases and the V segment lost 3 bases, leaving 1 base of the junction unmatched. CDR3 loop: CAWSGTGGTGELFF. The CDR3 nucleotides are TGTGCCTGGAGCGGGACAGGGGGCACCGGGGAGCTGTTTTTT.